This is a list of T cell receptor beta chains from one sample in a study of monozygotic twins with inflammatory bowel disease. After re-calling the 5' RACE reads, TCRdb lists one entry per CDR3 protein, DNA absent. The specimen's table records roughly 120,000 distinct CDR3 sequences. Sequencing was done on a sample of blood. The receptors come from a human donor with ulcerative colitis or Crohn's disease, or a healthy co-twin of an affected twin (not recorded which). The CDR3 runs from the conserved cysteine through the conserved F or W.

V,J,CDR3
TRBV6-5,TRBJ1-6,CASSYSPTGRSPLHF
TRBV20-1,TRBJ2-3,CSASRGSGDTQYF
TRBV28,TRBJ2-3,CASSTPSADTQYF
TRBV4-3,TRBJ1-2,CASSQAWRGLYGYTF
TRBV20-1,TRBJ1-5,CSASAEVYQPQHF
TRBV7-6,TRBJ2-1,CASSRGAGAYNEQFF
TRBV5-5,TRBJ2-2,CASTPVPGQGLTGELFF
TRBV29-1,TRBJ1-4,CSVEAGTGDEKLFF
TRBV20-1,TRBJ2-7,CSALPGLSYEQYF
TRBV7-8,TRBJ1-6,CASSLVRAPNSPLHF
TRBV19,TRBJ1-2,CATPRPGLGGYTF
TRBV29-1,TRBJ1-2,CSVVPGTYGYTF
TRBV5-1,TRBJ1-5,CASSLEGWTAEGGNQPQHF
TRBV5-6,TRBJ1-1,CASSYLVYPNTEAFF
TRBV28,TRBJ2-1,CASSTPTGSRIGEQFF
TRBV28,TRBJ1-6,CASSRSYNSPLHF
TRBV28,TRBJ1-2,CASSLTDNLYGYTF
TRBV9,TRBJ2-7,CASSIAPAPSGRLDEQYF
TRBV7-8,TRBJ2-2,CASSLLTGQAGELFF
TRBV4-3,TRBJ2-1,CASSRLIGGRKSNEQFF
TRBV6-5,TRBJ2-2,CASSYLGGGAADGELFF
TRBV5-1,TRBJ2-1,CASSFTGVGEQFF
TRBV5-1,TRBJ2-1,CASSSLTSGTDEQFF
TRBV4-1,TRBJ2-1,CASSQGPLNEQFF
TRBV5-1,TRBJ2-7,CASSKGTSGSYEQYF
TRBV9,TRBJ2-1,CASSATSGRDNEQFF
TRBV20-1,TRBJ2-5,CSARDQTGVDFGETQYF
TRBV18,TRBJ1-4,CASSPRGSEGEKLFF
TRBV6-5,TRBJ2-1,CASSSPRDRGLNEQFF
TRBV7-9,TRBJ2-4,CASSLVQTRNIQYF
TRBV30,TRBJ1-1,CAWGTRNTEAFF
TRBV18,TRBJ1-1,CASSPFSLDSTNTEAFF
TRBV20-1,TRBJ2-5,CSARVPSGYQETQYF
TRBV12-3/TRBV12-4,TRBJ1-6,CASTLGGSNSPLHF
TRBV10-3,TRBJ2-7,CAISEDRAIYEQYF
TRBV6-2/TRBV6-3,TRBJ2-2,CASSYPRPGASGRRYTGELFF
TRBV12-3/TRBV12-4,TRBJ2-3,CASTGLAGSTDTQYF
TRBV20-1,TRBJ1-2,CSATETLNYGYTF
TRBV11-3,TRBJ1-1,CASSPRTGEAEAFF
TRBV5-1,TRBJ1-2,CASSWSPRQGSGGYTF